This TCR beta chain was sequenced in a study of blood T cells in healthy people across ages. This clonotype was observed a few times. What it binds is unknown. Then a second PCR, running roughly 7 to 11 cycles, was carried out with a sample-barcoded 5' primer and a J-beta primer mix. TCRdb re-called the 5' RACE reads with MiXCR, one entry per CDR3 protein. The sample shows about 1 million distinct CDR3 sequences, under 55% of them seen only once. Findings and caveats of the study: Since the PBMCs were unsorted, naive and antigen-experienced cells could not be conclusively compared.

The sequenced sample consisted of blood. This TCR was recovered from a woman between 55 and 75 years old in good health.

This CDR3 reads CASSLSETGTQPQHF. The CDR3 DNA reads TGTGCCAGCAGTTTATCGGAGACAGGAACTCAGCCCCAGCATTTT. The chain joins TRBV27 to TRBJ1-5, with D perhaps TRBD1 (6 bases). V was trimmed by 0 bases and J by 6 bases, leaving 12 bases between them. The germline V gene has CDR1 MNHEY and CDR2 SMNVEV (reference sequence). CDR3 size: 15 residues.